The entry below describes one TCR beta chain. It lacks a known antigen. There are no base qualities to consult, and no much larger clone falls within one base. Whole blood was collected in K2EDTA tubes by collaborating institutions according to the institutions' own protocols. For TCRbeta analysis, collaborator samples were shipped as frozen whole blood, as isolated PBMCs, or as DNA extracted from either sample type. This sample is drawn from a study of blood T cell repertoires in COVID-19 (dated by TCRdb to about 2020). Background for the entire study: Samples from collaborators originated in the United States, Italy and Spain and spanned both the acute and convalescent phases of COVID-19. The material from the prospective study consisted of cDNA or gDNA derived from T cells, B-cell-depleted T cells, or PBMCs. Subjects who had been exposed to COVID-19, were actively infected with it, or had recovered from it provided the deeply sampled blood TCRbeta repertoires that made up the dataset. A freely available public database, intended as a resource for researchers studying the immune response to SARS-CoV-2, is where the repertoires were released. The samples were drawn from two sources: the first 160 participants of the ongoing ImmuneRACE study, and 1,000 to 1,500 subjects contributed by 6 global collaborators. Sample metadata almost always included a de-identified subject ID, COVID-19 status, age in years and sex. Where HLA class I and class II types were available, the types were taken from metadata supplied by the sample provider, not from assay-based typing.

General findings and caveats noted by the study authors: How much clinical and demographic metadata was included differed by source and by participant, and the metadata was provided uncurated.

TCRbeta CDR3 regions were amplified from genomic DNA using the immunoSEQ Assay, a bias-controlled multiplex PCR. As for how the authors treated the data: The number of nucleated cells in each sample was estimated from the amplification of reference gene primers within the assay. To quantify the absolute abundance of each unique TCRbeta CDR3 rearrangement, sequence reads were collapsed and filtered. For each sample, productive Simpson clonality was calculated by taking the square root of Simpson's diversity index across productive rearrangements. TCRdb re-hosts the immuneACCESS table, in-frame sequences only. Its copies lack some clones; in the studies checked, an unresolved V gene accounts for under half of them, and the cause for the rest is not known. The V and J calls and the clone size are those of that table, but D and trimming were determined from the DNA. The sample has some 67,000 clones on record, around 85% of them singletons. Approximately 20% of the sample lies in the top ten.

CDR1 LGHDT and CDR2 YNNKEL were looked up in the germline V gene (reference sequence). V is trimmed back by 2 bases and J by 5 bases, and the junction contains 3 bases that no gene match accounts for. From cysteine to phenylalanine, the CDR3 is 14 amino acids long. Kept here is only the CDR3 DNA, which spans 42 bases and is read in frame from base 1. The receptor comes from a woman of 80 years or more with acute or convalescent COVID-19. Sequencing was performed on peripheral blood. The chain joins TRBV3-1 (or the pseudogene TRBV3-2) to TRBJ2-7; TRBD2 aligns with 10 central bases. The CDR3 loop reads CASSQLAGDNEQYF. The nucleotides are TGTGCCAGCAGCCAACTAGCGGGAGATAACGAGCAGTACTTC.